This entry lists 27 T cell receptor beta chains sequenced from one sample in a study of blood T cell repertoires in COVID-19. Measured with immunoSEQ multiplex PCR; TCRdb has only the in-frame clones, and not every one. The sample has about 170,000 clones; about 80% are singletons. Specimen: peripheral blood. The receptor set was obtained from a human donor with acute or convalescent COVID-19. The donor label of this sample is uncertain.

In nucleotides, the CDR3 is TGTGCCAGTAGTATACGCGGAAATAGCAATCAGCCCCAGCATTTT. The encoded protein is CASSIRGNSNQPQHF. V gene TRBV19 combines with J gene TRBJ1-5; D not resolved. Per germline, CDR1 LNHDA and CDR2 SQIVND (reference sequence). The ends were cut back, 2 bases at V and 0 bases at J, with 8 bases in the middle. The CDR3 is made up of 15 amino acids.

The chain joins TRBV18 to TRBJ2-7; 10 bases line up with TRBD1. V lost 2 bases, J lost 5 bases, and 3 bases stayed unmatched. In germline, CDR1 is KGHSH, CDR2 LQKENI. This CDR3 is built from 14 residues. CDR3 sequence reads: CASSPDRGHDEQYF. CDR3 nucleotide sequence: TGTGCCAGCTCACCAGACAGGGGGCATGACGAGCAGTACTTC.

V gene TRBV7-3 combines with J gene TRBJ1-1, with 8 positions matching TRBD1. Trimming cost V 2 bases and J 1 base; bases outside gene matches: 3. The length of the CDR3 is 15 residues. Germline assignment: CDR1 SGHTA and CDR2 FQGTGA. The CDR3 nucleotides read TGTGCCAGCAGCTTATGGGGACAGGCGAACACTGAAGCTTTCTTT. It codes for CASSLWGQANTEAFF.

The J gene is TRBJ2-1, the V gene TRBV3-1 (or the pseudogene TRBV3-2); 10 positions agree with TRBD2. The CDR3 sequence is 16 residues long. The V and J ends lost 5 bases and 8 bases, in that order; junction bases with no gene match: 12. Germline CDR1 LGHDT, CDR2 YNNKEL (reference sequence). CDR3 DNA: TGTGCCAGCAGCAGCTGGATAGCGGGAGGAGTCCATGAGCAGTTCTTC. This translates into CASSSWIAGGVHEQFF.

This rearrangement joins TRBV5-1 to TRBJ2-4; D is uncertain. The CDR3 is 16 amino acids. Trimming left V 0 bases short and J 0 bases short, with 10 bases between. CDR1 and CDR2 from the germline V gene are SGHRS and YFSETQ. CDR3 bases: TGCGCCAGCAGCTTGGAGCAGACACTAGCCAAAAACATTCAGTACTTC. Its translation: CASSLEQTLAKNIQYF.

For this clone: This sample also contains other DNA sequences that code for the same CDR3. The V call is TRBV19, the J call TRBJ1-5; TRBD1 agrees at 8 bases. Germline V gene lookup returns CDR1 LNHDA and CDR2 SQIVND (reference sequence). This CDR3 is built from 13 residues. V trimming: 5 bases; J trimming: 5 bases; junction bases outside the gene matches: 2. The CDR3 DNA sequence: TGTGCCAGTAGTGGGACAGGAGATCAGCCCCAGCATTTT. It encodes CASSGTGDQPQHF.

The chain employs TRBV7-9 and TRBJ1-5, with TRBD1 identical over 7 bases. CDR3 length: 15 residues. Germline CDR1 reads SEHNR; CDR2 reads FQNEAQ (reference sequence). Trimming removed 4 bases from V and 5 bases from J; junction bases left unmatched: 8. Written as DNA, the CDR3 is TGTGCCAGCAGCTCGTTGGACAGGACCGATCAGCCCCAGCATTTT. It encodes CASSSLDRTDQPQHF.

The genes are TRBV9 and TRBJ2-5; tentatively, D is TRBD1 (6 bases). This CDR3 has 15 amino acids. Looked up from germline, CDR1 is SGDLS and CDR2 is YYNGEE. V was trimmed by 0 bases and J by 5 bases, leaving 14 bases between them. CDR3 bases: TGTGCCAGCAGCGTAGGCCAGGGGTTCGGTGAGACCCAGTACTTC. Translated: CASSVGQGFGETQYF.

J is TRBJ1-2 and V is TRBV2, with D maybe TRBD1 (5 bases). The CDR3 extends over 13 amino acids. Germline CDR1 and CDR2: SNHLY and FYNNEI. V was shortened by 3 bases and J by 8 bases, with 13 bases between the two germline ends. CDR3 bases: TGTGCCAGCAGTGATGGCGGAGGGACCGGCTACACCTTC. This codes for CASSDGGGTGYTF.

This clone was recorded only once. V and J are TRBV30 and TRBJ2-7, with D possibly TRBD2 on 6 matching bases. V dropped 0 bases and J dropped 5 bases, with 14 bases sitting between them. The germline gives CDR1 GTSNPN, CDR2 SVGIG (reference sequence). This CDR3 region has 14 residues. The CDR3 DNA reads as TGTGCCTGGAGTGTAGGCTCCGGGGGAAACGAGCAGTACTTC. Amino acids: CAWSVGSGGNEQYF. The complete variable domain, with remaining parts taken from reference TRBV30 and TRBJ2-7, reads SQTIHQWPATLVQPVGSPLSLECTVEGTSNPNLYWYRQAAGRGLQLLFYSVGIGQISSEVPQNLSASRPQDRQFILSSKKLLLSDSGFYLCAWSVGSGGNEQYFGPGTRLTVT.

This clone has only one observation. The rearrangement links TRBV21-1 to TRBJ1-6; the D call TRBD1 from the table was never checked on the DNA. TRBV21-1 counts as a pseudogene. CDR3 length equals 16 residues. The chain's CDR3 is CASSMTQGILRSPLHF. CDR3 sequence (DNA): TGTGCCAGCAGCATGACTCAGGGGATTCTACGATCACCCCTCCACTTT.

The chain is built from TRBV15 and TRBJ1-1; D possibly corresponds to TRBD1 (6 bases). Trimming stripped 0 bases from V and 0 bases from J, with 14 bases between. The germline CDR1 and CDR2 sequences are LNHNV and YYDKDF (reference sequence). This CDR3 is 17 amino acids long. In nucleotides, the CDR3 is TGTGCCACCAGCAGAGATGACAGGACGTTCTTGAACACTGAAGCTTTCTTT. Encoded protein: CATSRDDRTFLNTEAFF.

The chain employs TRBV19 and TRBJ2-3; TRBD2 agrees at 9 bases. The V gene end was trimmed by 5 bases and the J gene end by 2 bases; junction bases not matched to a gene: 8. This CDR3 is built from 16 residues. Germline V gene data show CDR1 as LNHDA and CDR2 as SQIVND (reference sequence). CDR3 DNA sequence: TGTGCCAGTAGTCCAGGACTAGCGTTAGACACAGATACGCAGTATTTT. Translating it yields CASSPGLALDTDTQYF.

The V gene is TRBV29-1, the J gene TRBJ1-2, with D unresolved. This CDR3 is 16 amino acids long. The germline gives CDR1 SQVTM, CDR2 ANQGSEA. The V end lost 6 bases, the J end lost 1 base, and 21 bases lay between the germline ends. In nucleotides, the CDR3 is TGCAGCGTCCTTGGAAGGCGCGGAGTGATTAACTATGGCTACACCTTC. It codes for CSVLGRRGVINYGYTF.

The J gene is TRBJ1-5, the V gene TRBV7-2; D gene ambiguous. The CDR3 totals 15 residues. Germline CDR1 SGHTA, CDR2 FQGNSA. V lost 2 bases and J lost 5, with 13 bases in between. This chain's CDR3 is CASSLRGQHYQPQHF. For the CDR3, the DNA is TGTGCCAGCAGCTTACGAGGGCAGCACTATCAGCCCCAGCATTTT.

This clone was counted a few times. V and J are TRBV19 and TRBJ1-1; 10 bases fit TRBD1. CDR1 and CDR2 (germline): LNHDA, SQIVND (reference sequence). This CDR3 is built from 16 residues. Trimming cost V 3 bases and J 3 bases; bases outside gene matches: 7. The CDR3 DNA follows: TGTGCCAGTAGTATGGAGACAGGGGGCTTTGACACTGAAGCTTTCTTT. It yields the protein CASSMETGGFDTEAFF.

A few counts support this clone. J is TRBJ2-3 and V is TRBV5-5; D unclear. Germline V gene lookup returns CDR1 SGHKS and CDR2 YYEKEE (reference sequence). V lost 0 bases, J lost 2 bases, and 13 bases lay in between. This CDR3 contains 16 residues. CDR3 bases: TGTGCCAGCAGCTTGGATGCGGAGCCCTCCACAGATACGCAGTATTTT. It specifies CASSLDAEPSTDTQYF.

The chain recombines TRBV19 with TRBJ2-5; possible D gene TRBD2, 7 bases. Per the germline V gene, CDR1 is LNHDA and CDR2 is SQIVND (reference sequence). V was trimmed by 6 bases and J by 6 bases, leaving 17 bases between them. The CDR3 totals 14 residues. CDR3 loop: CASSPLGGPKTQYF. CDR3 nucleotides: TGTGCCAGTAGCCCTTTGGGGGGGCCAAAGACCCAGTACTTC.

Here the CDR3 DNA reads TGCGCCAGCAGCTTCCAGGAGGGGCGGGCTTTCTTT. Amino acid sequence: CASSFQEGRAFF. V is TRBV5-1 and J is TRBJ1-1; D may be TRBD1 (5 bases). CDR1 SGHRS and CDR2 YFSETQ come from the germline V gene. The CDR3 runs to 12 residues. V lost 2 bases and J 11 bases, leaving 13 bases between the germline ends.

This sequence joins TRBV9 and TRBJ2-1; TRBD2 matches at 12 bases. CDR3 length: 16 amino acids. The J segment lost 8 bases and the V segment lost 2 bases, leaving 8 bases of the junction unmatched. Per germline, CDR1 SGDLS and CDR2 YYNGEE. The CDR3 loop is CASSVILAGGIDEQFF. Written as DNA, the CDR3 is TGTGCCAGCAGCGTTATTCTAGCGGGGGGGATAGATGAGCAGTTCTTC.

The chain combines TRBV11-1 with TRBJ1-1; TRBD1 is a possible D gene (5 bases). The CDR3 totals 15 residues. V was trimmed by 5 bases and J by 6 bases, leaving 19 bases between them. The germline V gene encodes CDR1 SGHAT and CDR2 FQDESV (reference sequence). The CDR3 here is CASSPRYGGAPEAFF. Written as DNA, the CDR3 is TGTGCCAGCAGCCCCCGTTACGGGGGTGCCCCTGAAGCTTTCTTT.

A single count supports this clone. The CDR3 nucleotides are TGCACCAGCAGCCACCTTTGTAGCGGGAGAGCTTCCTACAATGAGCAGTTCTTC. Amino acid sequence: CTSSHLCSGRASYNEQFF. The V gene is TRBV1, the J gene TRBJ2-1; the table's D call, TRBD2, was not checked against the DNA. TRBV1 constitutes a pseudogene. This CDR3 has 18 amino acids.

This chain links TRBV6-2 or TRBV6-3 with TRBJ2-7; D gene unclear. Germline CDR1 and CDR2: MNHEY and SVGEGT. This CDR3 has 12 amino acids. V shed 2 bases and J shed 6 bases, with 8 bases lying between them. CDR3 DNA: TGTGCCAGCAGTTACGGTAGCACCGAGCAGTACTTC. As protein: CASSYGSTEQYF.

The chain links TRBV10-3 to TRBJ1-2, with TRBD1 matching over 8 bases. This CDR3 comprises 13 residues. The trim removed 0 bases at V and 7 bases at J, leaving 1 base unmatched. CDR1 and CDR2 (germline): ENHRY, SYGVKD. CDR3 loop: CAISESQGAGYTF. The DNA for the CDR3 is TGTGCCATCAGTGAGTCTCAGGGGGCTGGCTACACCTTC.

This rearrangement joins TRBV19 to TRBJ1-5; weak D call: TRBD1 (6 bases). The CDR3 has 14 residues. V lost 4 bases and J lost 12, with 19 bases in between. Germline CDR1 reads LNHDA; CDR2 reads SQIVND (reference sequence). The CDR3 coding sequence is TGTGCCAGTAGTACCCGGGGGGCCGTTACGATCCAGCATTTT. Amino acid sequence: CASSTRGAVTIQHF.

The V call is TRBV4-1, the J call TRBJ1-2; no definite D call. The germline V and J ends were trimmed by 0 bases and 5 bases, with 16 bases remaining between them. Germline-derived CDR1 and CDR2 are MGHRA and YSYEKL. The CDR3 totals 16 residues. CDR3 DNA: TGCGCCAGCAGCCAAGATTACGACTTAAGGGAGTATGGCTACACCTTC. This sequence encodes CASSQDYDLREYGYTF.

The rearrangement uses TRBV6-6 and TRBJ2-7; 7 positions agree with TRBD2. The V segment lost 5 bases and the J segment 3 bases; nucleotides outside the gene matches: 7. The germline CDR1 and CDR2 sequences are MNHNY and SVGAGI (reference sequence). The CDR3 covers 14 residues. The CDR3 DNA sequence: TGTGCCAGCAGTAGCGGGGAGAAGAGCTACGAGCAGTACTTC. Protein product: CASSSGEKSYEQYF.